Each of the 5 T cell receptor beta chains below was sequenced from the same sample in a study of cytomegalovirus exposure and HLA in healthy donors. Both 60 Vbeta primers and 13 Jbeta primers went into the PCR. Repertoires were generated with immunoSEQ multiplex PCR, while TCRdb's copy carries only in-frame clones and drops some. The sample lists more than 100,000 clones, 80% to 85% occurring once. The sample taken for sequencing was PBMCs. These receptors were taken from a woman between 50 and 59 years old in good health and CMV-seropositive.

The rearrangement uses TRBV19 and TRBJ2-7; no reliable D call. V dropped 10 bases and J dropped 3 bases, with 10 bases sitting between them. CDR1 and CDR2 from the germline V gene are LNHDA and SQIVND (reference sequence). The CDR3 covers 11 residues. This CDR3 reads CATKYNYEQYF. As DNA, the CDR3 is TGTGCCACCAAATACAACTACGAGCAGTACTTC.

The V call is TRBV6-5, the J call TRBJ2-5; D may be TRBD1 (6 bases). The CDR3 sequence is 15 residues long. Germline-derived CDR1 and CDR2 are MNHEY and SVGAGI. Trimming took 4 bases from V and 4 from J, leaving 16 bases between them. CDR3 sequence: CASSSLRGLLETQYF. The CDR3 DNA reads TGTGCCAGCAGTTCTCTCAGGGGCCTCTTAGAGACCCAGTACTTC.

This chain connects TRBV30 to TRBJ1-2, with TRBD1 as a possible D gene (6 bases). CDR3 length: 13 residues. CDR1 is GTSNPN and CDR2 is SVGIG in the germline V gene (reference sequence). With 2 bases removed from V and 13 bases from J, the gap between germline ends came to 20 bases. CDR3 in DNA: TGTGCCTGGAGTATCGGGACACAACGACTATGCACCTTC. Its protein is CAWSIGTQRLCTF.

The chain is built from TRBV29-1 and TRBJ1-1; possibly TRBD1 for D (6 bases). Per the germline V gene, CDR1 is SQVTM and CDR2 is ANQGSEA. V lost 7 bases to trimming and J lost 4 bases, with 16 bases between them. CDR3 length equals 13 residues. For the CDR3, the DNA is TGCAGCGGCGGACAGTCGGTGGGCACTGAAGCTTTCTTT. This translates into CSGGQSVGTEAFF.

The chain joins TRBV7-3 to TRBJ2-1; the D gene is possibly TRBD2 (5 bases). The CDR3 runs 15 residues. V gave up 5 bases and J gave up 0 bases, with 11 bases separating them. Germline loops: CDR1 SGHTA, CDR2 FQGTGA. The CDR3 protein is CASSPTRTSYNEQFF. The CDR3 bases are TGTGCCAGCAGCCCAACTAGAACCTCCTACAATGAGCAGTTCTTC. The full variable domain, in which reference TRBV7-3 and TRBJ2-1 provide the parts outside the CDR3, is GAGVSQTPSNKVTEKGKYVELRCDPISGHTALYWYRQSLGQGPEFLIYFQGTGAADDSGLPNDRFFAVRPEGSVSTLKIQRTERGDSAVYLCASSPTRTSYNEQFFGPGTRLTVL.